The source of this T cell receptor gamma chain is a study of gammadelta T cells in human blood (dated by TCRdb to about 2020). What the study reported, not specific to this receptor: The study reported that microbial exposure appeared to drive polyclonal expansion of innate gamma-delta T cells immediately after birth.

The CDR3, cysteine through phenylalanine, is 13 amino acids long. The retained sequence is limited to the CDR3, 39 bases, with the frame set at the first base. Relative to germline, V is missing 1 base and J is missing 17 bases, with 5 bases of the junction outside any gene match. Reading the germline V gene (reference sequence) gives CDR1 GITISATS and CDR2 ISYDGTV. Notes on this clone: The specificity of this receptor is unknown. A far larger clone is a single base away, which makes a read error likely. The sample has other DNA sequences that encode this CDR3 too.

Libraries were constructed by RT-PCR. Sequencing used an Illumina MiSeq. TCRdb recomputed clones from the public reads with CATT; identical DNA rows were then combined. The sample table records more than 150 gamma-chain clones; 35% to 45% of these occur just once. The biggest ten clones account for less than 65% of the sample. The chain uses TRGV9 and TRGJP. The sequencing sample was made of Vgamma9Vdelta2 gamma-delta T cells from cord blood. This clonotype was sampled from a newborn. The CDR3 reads CALWEVREKIKVF. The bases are TGTGCCTTGTGGGAGGTCCGCGAAAAAATCAAGGTATTT.